The present T cell receptor (beta chain) was sequenced within a study of cytomegalovirus exposure and HLA in healthy donors. Study outcomes and limitations: Earlier analysis looked at TCR beta V segments, and most were productive about 87% or about 30% of the time. Most TCRs appeared rarely, but some public TCRs recurred in many donors.

Whereas donors were nominally healthy upon sampling, unrecorded immune exposures were probable. 60 Vbeta and 13 Jbeta primers were used in PCR. Sequenced by immunoSEQ multiplex PCR; TCRdb stores in-frame clones only, minus some. This sample carries fewer than 90,000 clones, around 77% of them seen once, and the ten largest clones take about 3.8%. This clone was recorded a few times. Its antigen is not identified. This CDR3 has 16 amino acids. The V gene end was trimmed by 5 bases and the J gene end by 5 bases; junction bases not matched to a gene: 12. CDR1 and CDR2 (germline): MGHRA, YSYEKL. This clonotype was obtained from a man aged 25-45 years in good health and CMV-seronegative. The sequenced material came from PBMCs. This chain links TRBV4-1 with TRBJ2-1; 7 bases agree with TRBD2. The CDR3 loop reads CASSGVGGTENNEQFF. The CDR3 bases are TGCGCCAGCAGCGGGGTGGGGGGGACCGAGAACAATGAGCAGTTCTTC.